Presented here are 18 T cell receptor beta chains from one specimen sequenced in a study of regulatory T cells in long-lasting Graves disease. HTBI primers from iRepertoire and Arm-PCR of CDR3 regions yielded the TCR beta libraries. Using its own MiXCR run on the multiplex PCR reads, TCRdb lists one record per CDR3 protein. The sample yields a few hundred thousand distinct CDR3 sequences, roughly 17% seen once. The time point: newly diagnosed GD, antithyroid drugs for less than 3 months. The TCR library was made from RNA that had been extracted from PBMCs in TRIzol. This same sample was also part of a study on T cells in Graves' hyperthyroidism and ophthalmopathy.

The input for sequencing was peripheral blood mononuclear cells (PBMCs), taken at new diagnosis, from a patient treated with antithyroid drugs. All receptors come from a young woman with Graves disease.

This clonotype was counted many times. The genes are TRBV5-1 and TRBJ2-1; 14 nucleotides line up with TRBD2. From germline, CDR1 is SGHRS and CDR2 YFSETQ. The CDR3 consists of 16 residues. J was trimmed by 6 bases and V by 4 bases; bases with no gene match: 6. The CDR3 protein is CASSPGLAGAGNEQFF. DNA of the CDR3: TGCGCCAGCAGCCCGGGACTAGCGGGAGCAGGCAATGAGCAGTTCTTC.

This clonotype was detected ten times or more. The CDR3 sequence: CASSEAQPGYEQYF. CDR3 nucleotide sequence: TGTGCCAGCAGTGAAGCCCAGCCGGGGTACGAGCAGTACTTC. This chain links TRBV2 with TRBJ2-7; possibly TRBD2 for D (5 bases). Germline CDR1 reads SNHLY; CDR2 reads FYNNEI. The CDR3 extends over 14 amino acids. V lost 0 bases and J lost 4, with 10 bases in between. Using reference TRBV2 and TRBJ2-7 for the parts outside the CDR3, the full variable domain is EPEVTQTPSHQVTQMGQEVILRCVPISNHLYFYWYRQILGQKVEFLVSFYNNEISEKSEIFDDQFSVERPDGSNFTLKIRSTKLEDSAMYFCASSEAQPGYEQYFGPGTRLTVT.

This chain connects TRBV14 to TRBJ2-3; 7 bases align to TRBD1. Germline CDR1 SGHDN, CDR2 FVKESK. This CDR3 is 16 amino acids long. V lost 3 bases to trimming and J lost 0 bases; unmatched junction nucleotides: 6. CDR3 region: CASSQRGPTSTDTQYF. The CDR3 DNA reads as TGTGCCAGCAGCCAGAGGGGGCCTACTAGCACAGATACGCAGTATTTT.

This clonotype appeared many times. J is TRBJ2-2 and V is TRBV20-1; D remains ambiguous. Germline loops: CDR1 DFQATT, CDR2 SNEGSKA (reference sequence). This CDR3 is built from 12 residues. Here the CDR3 DNA reads TGCAGCGTCTACGCGAACACCGGGGAGCTGTTTTTT. Its translation: CSVYANTGELFF.

This clonotype was detected many times. V is TRBV29-1 and J is TRBJ2-1; D possibly corresponds to TRBD1 (8 bases). Germline-derived CDR1 and CDR2 are SQVTM and ANQGSEA. The CDR3 consists of 14 residues. V was cut by 4 bases and J by 9 bases, with 19 bases left in between. This chain's CDR3 is CSVVTGTGGGEQFF. The CDR3, as DNA: TGCAGCGTTGTGACCGGAACAGGGGGGGGTGAGCAGTTCTTC.

The sample holds many counts of this clonotype. This rearrangement joins TRBV15 to TRBJ2-3, with a possible D match to TRBD2 (5 bases). V lost 5 bases and J lost 1, with 13 bases in between. Looked up from germline, CDR1 is LNHNV and CDR2 is YYDKDF (reference sequence). The CDR3 length is 15 residues. CDR3 sequence reads: CATSRPPGGTDTQYF. The CDR3 nucleotides are TGTGCCACCAGCCGCCCCCCCGGGGGCACAGATACGCAGTATTTT. The whole variable domain, filled in from reference TRBV15 and TRBJ2-3, reads DAMVIQNPRYQVTQFGKPVTLSCSQTLNHNVMYWYQQKSSQAPKLLFHYYDKDFNNEADTPDNFQSRRPNTSFCFLDIRSPGLGDTAMYLCATSRPPGGTDTQYFGPGTRLTVL.

There are many counts of this clonotype. The gene calls are TRBV6-1 and TRBJ2-7; D might be TRBD1 (6 bases). The CDR3 extends over 11 amino acids. Germline CDR1 MNHNS, CDR2 SASEGT. Trimming took off 8 bases at V and 3 bases at J, with 8 bases between the two ends. CDR3 sequence (DNA): TGTGCCAGCGACAGGAACTACGAGCAGTACTTC. Its translation: CASDRNYEQYF.

This clonotype was observed many times. This chain uses TRBV7-3 with TRBJ2-2; 12 bases line up with TRBD2. V trimming: 2 bases; J trimming: 6 bases; junction bases outside the gene matches: 7. The CDR3 extends over 17 amino acids. Germline V gene sequence: CDR1 SGHTA, CDR2 FQGTGA. This CDR3 is CASSLSSGRARAGELFF. The CDR3 DNA sequence: TGTGCCAGCAGCTTATCTAGCGGGAGGGCCCGGGCCGGGGAGCTGTTTTTT. Looking up the rest from reference TRBV7-3 and TRBJ2-2 gives the full variable domain: GAGVSQTPSNKVTEKGKYVELRCDPISGHTALYWYRQSLGQGPEFLIYFQGTGAADDSGLPNDRFFAVRPEGSVSTLKIQRTERGDSAVYLCASSLSSGRARAGELFFGEGSRLTVL.

The rearrangement uses TRBV10-3 and TRBJ1-2; tentatively, D is TRBD1 (5 bases). Per germline, CDR1 ENHRY and CDR2 SYGVKD. The CDR3 has 13 residues. Trimming pared 0 bases from V and 7 bases from J, leaving 9 bases between. DNA for the CDR3: TGTGCCATCAGTGAGTCCCAGGGCACTGGCTACACCTTC. This sequence encodes CAISESQGTGYTF.

This clonotype was picked up a small number of times. The J gene is TRBJ1-2, the V gene TRBV3-1, with D perhaps matching TRBD1 (5 bases). The V end lost 0 bases, the J end lost 4 bases, and 12 bases lay between the germline ends. The germline V gene encodes CDR1 LGHDT and CDR2 YNNKEL (reference sequence). This CDR3 comprises 15 residues. CDR3 nucleotides: TGTGCCAGCAGCCAAGATCGCCGACAGACCTATGGCTACACCTTC. This encodes CASSQDRRQTYGYTF.

This sequence joins TRBV13 and TRBJ1-1, with TRBD1 matching over 9 bases. In germline, CDR1 is PRHDT, CDR2 FYEKMQ (reference sequence). V lost 5 bases and J lost 6; bases outside the gene matches: 7. CDR3 length: 14 amino acids. This CDR3 is CASSHTGGLAEAFF. The CDR3, as DNA: TGTGCCAGCAGCCACACAGGGGGCCTAGCTGAAGCTTTCTTT. The full variable domain, its missing parts supplied by reference TRBV13 and TRBJ1-1, is AAGVIQSPRHLIKEKRETATLKCYPIPRHDTVYWYQQGPGQDPQFLISFYEKMQSDKGSIPDRFSAQQFSDYHSELNMSSLELGDSALYFCASSHTGGLAEAFFGQGTRLTVV.

This clonotype was counted ten times or more. The chain is built from TRBV18 and TRBJ2-7; D is possibly TRBD2 (6 bases). Per the germline V gene, CDR1 is KGHSH and CDR2 is LQKENI. The CDR3 loop spans 15 amino acids. Trimming took 3 bases from V and 1 from J, leaving 13 bases between them. CDR3 sequence: CASSPGGRDSYEQYF. DNA for the CDR3: TGTGCCAGCTCACCGGGGGGAAGGGATTCCTACGAGCAGTACTTC.

This clonotype has a count of ten or more. V gene TRBV18 combines with J gene TRBJ1-2, with TRBD1 identical over 7 bases. The germline CDR1 and CDR2 sequences are KGHSH and LQKENI. The CDR3 spans 17 residues. Trimming at V came to 8 bases and at J to 6 bases, leaving 21 bases not matched to a gene. The CDR3 coding sequence is TGTGCCAGCCCTCAAACGGGAAGGGACAGCGACTCGAATGGCTACACCTTC. The encoded protein is CASPQTGRDSDSNGYTF. Supplemented by reference TRBV18 and TRBJ1-2, the full variable domain reads NAGVMQNPRHLVRRRGQEARLRCSPMKGHSHVYWYRQLPEEGLKFMVYLQKENIIDESGMPKERFSAEFPKEGPSILRIQQVVRGDSAAYFCASPQTGRDSDSNGYTFGSGTRLTVV.

A word on this clonotype: A read error may be the cause here, since a much bigger clone is one base away. The chain combines TRBV12-3 or TRBV12-4 with TRBJ2-7; D perhaps matches TRBD1 (5 bases). V was pared by 2 bases and J by 5 bases, with 13 bases between. The CDR3 is 14 residues long. The DNA for the CDR3 is TGTGCCAGCAGTTTACAGCAGGGAACGGACGAGCAGTACTTC. This gives the protein CASSLQQGTDEQYF.

The chain has TRBV19 and TRBJ2-7; TRBD1 is a possible D gene (6 bases). The V end was cut by 3 bases, the J end by 0 bases, with 12 bases between. The CDR3 has 15 residues. Germline CDR1 LNHDA, CDR2 SQIVND (reference sequence). The CDR3 protein is CASSIQGTISYEQYF. CDR3 nucleotides: TGTGCCAGTAGTATTCAGGGGACGATCTCCTACGAGCAGTACTTC. The full variable domain, its missing parts supplied by reference TRBV19 and TRBJ2-7, is DGGITQSPKYLFRKEGQNVTLSCEQNLNHDAMYWYRQDPGQGLRLIYYSQIVNDFQKGDIAEGYSVSREKKESFPLTVTSAQKNPTAFYLCASSIQGTISYEQYFGPGTRLTVT.

V and J are TRBV30 and TRBJ2-7; D may be TRBD1 (6 bases). The V end lost 3 bases, the J end lost 2 bases, and 11 bases lay between the germline ends. Germline values: CDR1 GTSNPN, CDR2 SVGIG (reference sequence). The CDR3 is made up of 13 amino acids. The CDR3 here is CAWSRGRTYEQYF. Here the CDR3 DNA reads TGTGCCTGGAGCAGGGGCCGAACCTACGAGCAGTACTTC. The whole variable domain, remainder taken from reference TRBV30 and TRBJ2-7, is SQTIHQWPATLVQPVGSPLSLECTVEGTSNPNLYWYRQAAGRGLQLLFYSVGIGQISSEVPQNLSASRPQDRQFILSSKKLLLSDSGFYLCAWSRGRTYEQYFGPGTRLTVT.

This clonotype was counted ten times or more. The chain combines TRBV7-9 with TRBJ2-1; D remains unclear. This CDR3 comprises 15 residues. Per the germline V gene, CDR1 is SEHNR and CDR2 is FQNEAQ (reference sequence). V was clipped by 0 bases and J by 4 bases, with 10 bases between them. This CDR3 is CASSLAESTYNEQFF. Here the CDR3 DNA reads TGTGCCAGCAGCTTAGCGGAGAGTACGTACAATGAGCAGTTCTTC.

This clonotype was recorded many times. J is TRBJ2-2 and V is TRBV12-3 or TRBV12-4, with D hard to call. V lost 7 bases and J lost 3, with 12 bases in between. The CDR3 sequence is 14 residues long. CDR3 sequence reads: CASKWGLDTGELFF. The CDR3 DNA reads TGTGCCAGCAAATGGGGATTAGACACCGGGGAGCTGTTTTTT.